The 18 T cell receptor beta chains given below trace back to one sample, sequenced in a study of type 1 regulatory T cells. TCRdb reanalysed the reads using MiXCR and keeps one entry per CDR3 protein. This sample has approximately 100,000 distinct CDR3 sequences; roughly 30% occur once, and the top ten carry 2% to 2.5%. Source material: CD4+ T cells, either the whole sample or a sorted fraction (not recorded which). The receptors were gathered from a human donor in good health.

This clonotype is deemed medium-sized. This chain connects TRBV28 to TRBJ2-7; TRBD1 is a possible D gene (5 bases). Trimming left V 7 bases short and J 6 bases short, with 16 bases between. Germline values: CDR1 MDHEN, CDR2 SYDVKM. The CDR3 spans 13 residues. CDR3 in DNA: TGTGCCAGCAAAGGGGTTCGCCTGGGCGAGCAGTACTTC. It specifies CASKGVRLGEQYF.

The V and J genes are TRBV14 and TRBJ1-1; D gene unclear. CDR1 and CDR2 from the germline V gene are SGHDN and FVKESK. The V gene lost 8 bases and the J gene lost 1 base, with 14 bases spanning the gap. CDR3 length: 14 amino acids. CDR3 in DNA: TGTGCCAGCGGCGATACACTCCGGAACACTGAAGCTTTCTTT. This codes for CASGDTLRNTEAFF.

On this clonotype itself: One junction end disagrees with the germline gene, perhaps due to a read error. The rearrangement links TRBV5-1 to TRBJ2-2; D call uncertain. The CDR3 loop spans 13 amino acids. Germline CDR1 reads SGHRS; CDR2 reads YFSETQ. The CDR3 region is CASSLAKTGELFF. The CDR3 DNA follows: TGCGCCAGCAGCTTGGCGAAGACCGGGGAGCTGTTTTTT. The whole variable domain, remainder taken from reference TRBV5-1 and TRBJ2-2, is KAGVTQTPRYLIKTRGQQVTLSCSPISGHRSVSWYQQTPGQGLQFLFEYFSETQRNKGNFPGRFSGRQFSNSRSEMNVSTLELGDSALYLCASSLAKTGELFFGEGSRLTVL.

V and J are TRBV18 and TRBJ2-2; 8 bases match TRBD2. CDR3 length: 17 residues. Looked up from germline, CDR1 is KGHSH and CDR2 is LQKENI. The junction had 7 bases not matched to a gene; V was cut back by 0 bases and J by 4 bases. The CDR3 is CASSPPSGSGGTGELFF. CDR3 DNA sequence: TGTGCCAGCTCACCACCGAGCGGGAGTGGGGGCACCGGGGAGCTGTTTTTT.

The J gene is TRBJ2-7, the V gene TRBV4-3; a possible D gene is TRBD2 (5 bases). CDR3 size: 14 residues. The ends were cut back, 2 bases at V and 4 bases at J, with 12 bases in the middle. CDR1 is LGHNA, CDR2 YSLEER, per germline. CDR3 amino acids: CASSQSLGRYEQYF. For the CDR3, the DNA is TGCGCCAGCAGCCAATCACTAGGCCGATACGAGCAGTACTTC.

This clonotype turned up a few times. CDR3: CSVAGTGLHEQYF. In nucleotides, the CDR3 is TGCAGCGTTGCCGGGACAGGGCTGCACGAGCAGTACTTC. This chain connects TRBV29-1 to TRBJ2-7, with TRBD1 identical over 9 bases. This CDR3 is 13 amino acids long. CDR1 is SQVTM and CDR2 is ANQGSEA in the germline V gene. The J segment lost 5 bases and the V segment lost 4 bases, leaving 6 bases of the junction unmatched.

This clonotype has just a few counts. This chain uses TRBV5-1 with TRBJ1-2; the D gene is possibly TRBD1 (5 bases). The CDR3 spans 14 residues. V shed 5 bases and J shed 4 bases, with 15 bases lying between them. Germline lookup yields CDR1 SGHRS and CDR2 YFSETQ. The CDR3 DNA reads as TGCGCCAGCAGACAAACCGGGGCCGCCTATGGCTACACCTTC. It is translated as CASRQTGAAYGYTF.

This clonotype was recorded a few times. The rearrangement joins TRBV29-1 to TRBJ2-1; 9 bases map to TRBD1. V shed 1 base, J shed 3 bases, and the junction held 13 bases outside the gene matches. There are 18 residues in the CDR3. Germline V gene data show CDR1 as SQVTM and CDR2 as ANQGSEA. In DNA, the CDR3 is TGCAGCGTTGAAGGTCTAGCAATACAGGGGGCCCTCTACAATGAGCAGTTCTTC. Translation gives CSVEGLAIQGALYNEQFF.

The table lists this clonotype with a few counts. The chain joins TRBV30 to TRBJ1-1, with D unresolved. The CDR3 runs to 16 residues. Trimming stripped 2 bases from V and 0 bases from J, with 16 bases between. CDR1 and CDR2 (germline): GTSNPN, SVGIG (reference sequence). DNA of the CDR3: TGTGCCTGGAGTTACGCCTTCTCTAATTTGAACACTGAAGCTTTCTTT. Encoded protein: CAWSYAFSNLNTEAFF.

This chain links TRBV6-1 with TRBJ1-5; no firm D call. V lost 7 bases, J lost 0 bases, and 13 bases lay in between. The germline V gene has CDR1 MNHNS and CDR2 SASEGT. The CDR3 has 15 residues. The CDR3 protein is CASTGHWTSNQPQHF. CDR3 in DNA: TGTGCCAGCACCGGCCATTGGACTAGCAATCAGCCCCAGCATTTT.

The chain has TRBV20-1 and TRBJ1-2; the match to TRBD1 covers 8 bases. CDR3 size: 14 residues. Losses at the gene ends were 6 bases for V and 5 bases for J; bases not matched to a gene: 11. CDR1 is DFQATT, CDR2 SNEGSKA, per germline (reference sequence). The CDR3 loop reads CSAAGTGVIYGYTF. CDR3 bases: TGCAGTGCAGCCGGGACAGGAGTAATTTATGGCTACACCTTC.

This clonotype has a single count. The chain employs TRBV20-1 and TRBJ2-2; 9 bases line up with TRBD1. This CDR3 region has 16 residues. The germline gives CDR1 DFQATT, CDR2 SNEGSKA (reference sequence). With V trimmed by 0 bases and J by 4 bases, 6 bases remained unmatched. The DNA of the CDR3 is TGCAGTGCTAGAGATATGGGGACAGGGAGCACCGGGGAGCTGTTTTTT. Its protein product is CSARDMGTGSTGELFF.

This clonotype was seen a few times. The chain uses TRBV10-2 and TRBJ1-1; D unclear. V lost 1 base, J lost 7 bases, and 4 bases lay in between. The germline V gene encodes CDR1 WSHSY and CDR2 SAAADI. This CDR3 is 11 amino acids long. The CDR3 protein is CASSEWVEAFF. In DNA, the CDR3 is TGCGCCAGCAGTGAGTGGGTTGAAGCTTTCTTT.

The sample holds a few counts of this clonotype. V and J are TRBV7-2 and TRBJ1-6, with D unresolved. Trimming took off 3 bases at V and 10 bases at J, with 10 bases between the two ends. The CDR3 has 13 amino acids. Germline loops: CDR1 SGHTA, CDR2 FQGNSA. Written as DNA, the CDR3 is TGTGCCAGCAGCTTTAGGGCAGGCTCACCCCTCCACTTT. Translated: CASSFRAGSPLHF.

The chain joins TRBV5-5 to TRBJ2-1; 10 nucleotides match TRBD2. With 2 bases clipped from V and 7 bases from J, the junction kept 9 bases outside the gene matches. The V gene's germline CDR1 is SGHKS and CDR2 YYEKEE (reference sequence). The CDR3 contains 16 residues. The DNA of the CDR3 is TGTGCCAGCAGCTTATTTTTTACTAGCGGGACGAATGAGCAGTTCTTC. Protein product: CASSLFFTSGTNEQFF.

Here the CDR3 reads CSARGMTSGREEQYF. CDR3 DNA: TGCAGTGCTCGGGGTATGACTAGCGGGAGGGAAGAGCAGTACTTC. The chain couples TRBV20-1 to TRBJ2-7; TRBD2 aligns across 14 bases. The CDR3 spans 15 residues. V dropped 5 bases and J dropped 7; count of bases not matched to a gene: 10. CDR1 and CDR2 from the germline V gene are DFQATT and SNEGSKA (reference sequence).

The chain employs TRBV7-2 and TRBJ2-1; TRBD2 matches at 8 bases. Per the germline V gene, CDR1 is SGHTA and CDR2 is FQGNSA. Germline trimming cut 5 bases from V and 6 bases from J; bases unmatched to any gene: 21. CDR3 length equals 19 residues. The CDR3 DNA sequence: TGTGCCAGCAGCCGCGTGGGGGTACTAAGCGGGAGTATGGTCAATGAGCAGTTCTTC. Translated, it gives CASSRVGVLSGSMVNEQFF.

This chain uses TRBV12-3 or TRBV12-4 with TRBJ2-2; 14 nucleotides line up with TRBD2. The J segment lost 6 bases and the V segment lost 8 bases, leaving 2 bases of the junction unmatched. The CDR3 runs 14 residues. The CDR3 reads CASGGLAGAGELFF. CDR3 bases: TGTGCCAGCGGGGGACTAGCGGGAGCCGGGGAGCTGTTTTTT.